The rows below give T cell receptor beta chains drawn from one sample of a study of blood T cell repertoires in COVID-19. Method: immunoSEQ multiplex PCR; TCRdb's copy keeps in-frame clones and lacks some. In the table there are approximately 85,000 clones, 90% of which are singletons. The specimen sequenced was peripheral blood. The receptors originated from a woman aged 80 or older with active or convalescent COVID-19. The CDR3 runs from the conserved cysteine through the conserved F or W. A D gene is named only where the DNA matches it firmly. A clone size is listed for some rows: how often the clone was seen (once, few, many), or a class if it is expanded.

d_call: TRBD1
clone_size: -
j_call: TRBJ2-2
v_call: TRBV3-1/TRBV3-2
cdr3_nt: TGTGCCAGCAGCGTTCGACAGGGGAACACCGGGGAGCTGTTTTTT
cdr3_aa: CASSVRQGNTGELFF

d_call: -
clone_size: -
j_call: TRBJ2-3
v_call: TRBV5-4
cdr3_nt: TGTGCCAGCAGCTTGGGACTCAGCACAGATACGCAGTATTTT
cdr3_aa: CASSLGLSTDTQYF

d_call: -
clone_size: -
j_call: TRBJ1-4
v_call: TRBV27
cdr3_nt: TGTGCCAGCAGTTTCTTCACTAATGAAAAACTGTTTTTT
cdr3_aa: CASSFFTNEKLFF

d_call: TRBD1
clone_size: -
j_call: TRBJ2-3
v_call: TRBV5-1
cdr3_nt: TGCGCCAGCAGCCTAGGACAGGTGATCACAGATACGCAGTATTTT
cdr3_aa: CASSLGQVITDTQYF

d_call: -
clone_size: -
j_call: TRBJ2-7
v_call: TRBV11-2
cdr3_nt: TGTGCCAGCAGCATACAGGGCTCCTACGAGCAGTACTTC
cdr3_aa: CASSIQGSYEQYF

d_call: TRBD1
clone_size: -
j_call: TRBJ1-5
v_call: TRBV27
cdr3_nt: TGTGCCAGCAAAACGGGACAGGGACCCAATCAGCCCCAGCATTTT
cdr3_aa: CASKTGQGPNQPQHF

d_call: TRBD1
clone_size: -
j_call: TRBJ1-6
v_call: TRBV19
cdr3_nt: TGTGCCAGTACCGAGGGCAGGGGGCCTAGATCACCCCTCCACTTT
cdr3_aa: CASTEGRGPRSPLHF

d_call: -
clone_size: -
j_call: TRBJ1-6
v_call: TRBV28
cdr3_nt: TGTGCCAGTGCTGGAAGCGTCTATAATTCACCCCTCCACTTT
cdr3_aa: CASAGSVYNSPLHF

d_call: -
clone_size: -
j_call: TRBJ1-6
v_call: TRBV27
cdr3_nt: TGTGCCAGCACCCCAGGGTCCTGGGGTTCACCCCTCCACTTT
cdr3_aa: CASTPGSWGSPLHF

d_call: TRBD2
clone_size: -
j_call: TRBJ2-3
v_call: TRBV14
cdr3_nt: TGTGCCAGCAGCCACCTGGGACTAGCGGGAGATTGGGGCACAGATACGCAGTATTTT
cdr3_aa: CASSHLGLAGDWGTDTQYF

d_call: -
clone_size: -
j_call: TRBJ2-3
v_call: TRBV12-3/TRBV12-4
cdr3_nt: TGTGCCAGCAGTTCCACAGGGACAGATACGCAGTATTTT
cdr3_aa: CASSSTGTDTQYF

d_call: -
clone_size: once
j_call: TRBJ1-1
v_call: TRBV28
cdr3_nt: TGTGCCAGCAGTTTGAAGGACAGTCGGCGCTTCTTT
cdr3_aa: CASSLKDSRRFF

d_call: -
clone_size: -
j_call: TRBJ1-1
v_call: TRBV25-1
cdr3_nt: TGTGCCAGCAGGGGAGTAGGGGGAACTGAAGCTTTCTTT
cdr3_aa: CASRGVGGTEAFF

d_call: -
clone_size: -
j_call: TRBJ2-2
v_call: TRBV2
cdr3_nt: TGTGCCAGCAGTGAAGCTAGCGGCGGGGAGCTGTTTTTT
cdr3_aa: CASSEASGGELFF

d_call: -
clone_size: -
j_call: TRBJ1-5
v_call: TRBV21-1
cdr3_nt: TGTGCCAGCAGCAAAGATAAAGTGACAGGGCAACCGAGGCCCCAGCATTTT
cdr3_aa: CASSKDKVTGQPRPQHF

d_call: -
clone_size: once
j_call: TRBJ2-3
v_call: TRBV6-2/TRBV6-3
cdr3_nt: TGTGCCAGCAGTTACCGGACTAGCACAGATACGCAGTATTTT
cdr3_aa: CASSYRTSTDTQYF

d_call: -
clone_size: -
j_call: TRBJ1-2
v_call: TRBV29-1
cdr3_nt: TGCAGCGTTGAATCAGGGGCGGTTGACTATGGCTACACCTTC
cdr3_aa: CSVESGAVDYGYTF

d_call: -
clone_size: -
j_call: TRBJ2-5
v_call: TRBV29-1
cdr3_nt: TGCAGCGTTGAATTACTAGCAGGGGAGACCCAGTACTTC
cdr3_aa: CSVELLAGETQYF

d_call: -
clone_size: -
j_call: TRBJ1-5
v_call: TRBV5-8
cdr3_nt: TGTGCCAGCAGAAGGCGCAGCGGGGAAGATCAGCCCCAGCATTTT
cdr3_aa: CASRRRSGEDQPQHF

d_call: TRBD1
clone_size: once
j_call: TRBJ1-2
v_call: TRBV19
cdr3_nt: TGTGCCAGTAGTATCGGCACCACAGGGGAAAACTATGGCTACACCTTC
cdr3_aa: CASSIGTTGENYGYTF

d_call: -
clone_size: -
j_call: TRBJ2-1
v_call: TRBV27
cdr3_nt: TGTGCCAGCAGTTTATTTGAGGGATTAAAAAATAATGAGCAGTTCTTC
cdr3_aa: CASSLFEGLKNNEQFF

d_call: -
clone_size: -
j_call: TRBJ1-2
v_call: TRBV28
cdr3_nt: TGTGCCAGCAGTTTAGCAGGGGCGAGCTATGGCTACACCTTC
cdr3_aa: CASSLAGASYGYTF

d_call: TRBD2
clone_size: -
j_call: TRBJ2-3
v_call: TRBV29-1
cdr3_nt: TGCAGCGTCGAAACGGGACTAGCGGGAGGGATAAACACAGATACGCAGTATTTT
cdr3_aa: CSVETGLAGGINTDTQYF

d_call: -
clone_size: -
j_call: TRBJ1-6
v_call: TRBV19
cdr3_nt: TGTGCCAGTTCTCTCCTGCCCAGGGGTTCACCCCTCCACTTT
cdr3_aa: CASSLLPRGSPLHF

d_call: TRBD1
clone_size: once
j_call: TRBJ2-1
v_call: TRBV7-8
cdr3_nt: TGTGCCAGCAGCTTACGCCCAGGACAGGGTAACAATGAGCAGTTCTTC
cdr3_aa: CASSLRPGQGNNEQFF

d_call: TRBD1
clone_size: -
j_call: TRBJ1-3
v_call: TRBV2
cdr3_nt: TGTGCCAGCAGGGGACAGATCGGAAACACCATATATTTT
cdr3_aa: CASRGQIGNTIYF

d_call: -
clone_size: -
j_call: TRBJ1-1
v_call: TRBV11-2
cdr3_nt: TGTGCCAGCAGCTCGACAGTGAACACTGAAGCTTTCTTT
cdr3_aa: CASSSTVNTEAFF

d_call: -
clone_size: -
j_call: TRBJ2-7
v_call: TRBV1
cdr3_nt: TGCACCAGCAGATACGTTGGACTAGCGGAGACATACGAGCAGTACTTC
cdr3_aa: CTSRYVGLAETYEQYF

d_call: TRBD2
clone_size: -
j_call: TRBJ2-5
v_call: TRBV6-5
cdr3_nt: TGTGCCAGCATCCCTAGCGGGAGTGAGACCCAGTACTTC
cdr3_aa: CASIPSGSETQYF

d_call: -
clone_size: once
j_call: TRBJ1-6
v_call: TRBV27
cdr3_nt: TGTGCCAGCAGTGAGGATACGGGGTATTCACCCCTCCACTTT
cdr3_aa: CASSEDTGYSPLHF

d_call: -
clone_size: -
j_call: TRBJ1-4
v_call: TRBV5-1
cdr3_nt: TGCGCCAGCAGCTTGGCCCTAGGACAGACCGCGAATGAAAAACTGTTTTTT
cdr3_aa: CASSLALGQTANEKLFF

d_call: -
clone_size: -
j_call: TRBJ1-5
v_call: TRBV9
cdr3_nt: TGTGCCAGCAGTCAGGGGCTAAATCAGCCCCAGCATTTT
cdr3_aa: CASSQGLNQPQHF

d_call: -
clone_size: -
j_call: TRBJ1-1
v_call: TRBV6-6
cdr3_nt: TGTGCCAGCAATCGAGAAGCGGGAGCGAGCATGAACACTGAAGCTTTCTTT
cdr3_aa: CASNREAGASMNTEAFF

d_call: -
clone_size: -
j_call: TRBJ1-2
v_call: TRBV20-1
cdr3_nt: TGCAGTGCTAGTCCCAGGGGCTATGGCTACACCTTC
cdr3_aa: CSASPRGYGYTF

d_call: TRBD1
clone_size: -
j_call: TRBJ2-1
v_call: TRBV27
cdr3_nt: TGTGCCAGCAGTTTCCACCAACGCCGGGACAGCCATTACAATGAGCAGTTCTTC
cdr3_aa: CASSFHQRRDSHYNEQFF

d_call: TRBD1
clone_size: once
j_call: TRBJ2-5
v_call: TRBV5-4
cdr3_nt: TGTGCCAGCAGCGTAAAGGGGGCTCGGGAGACCCAGTACTTC
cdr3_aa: CASSVKGARETQYF

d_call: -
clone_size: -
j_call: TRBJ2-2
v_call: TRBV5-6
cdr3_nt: TGTGCCAGCAGTTACAGCGGAACTACCACCGGGGAGCTGTTTTTT
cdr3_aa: CASSYSGTTTGELFF

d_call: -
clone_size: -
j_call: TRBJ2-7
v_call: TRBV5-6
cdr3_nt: TGTGCCAGCAGCTTGGTCGGGATCGCGGACAGCTCCTACGAGCAGTACTTC
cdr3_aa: CASSLVGIADSSYEQYF